The 18 T cell receptor beta chains given below trace back to one sample, sequenced in a study of blood T cell repertoires in COVID-19. Assay used: immunoSEQ multiplex PCR; TCRdb lists only in-frame clones, some missing. The sample includes 150,000 or so clones, roughly 80% of them seen just once. The sequenced sample was PBMCs or T cells enriched from blood (not recorded which). These receptors were obtained from a man aged 50 or older who had recovered from COVID-19.

This chain uses TRBV19 with TRBJ2-7, with unresolved D. CDR1 is LNHDA, CDR2 SQIVND, per germline (reference sequence). V was cut by 5 bases and J by 1 base, with 15 bases left in between. This CDR3 contains 15 residues. The CDR3 region is CASSPRRVRSYEQYF. The CDR3 bases are TGTGCCAGTAGTCCCCGCCGGGTGAGGTCCTACGAGCAGTACTTC.

This chain joins TRBV28 and TRBJ1-1; possibly TRBD1 for D (6 bases). In germline, CDR1 is MDHEN, CDR2 SYDVKM. The CDR3 has 13 residues. V lost 7 bases, J lost 4 bases, and 13 bases lay in between. The CDR3 DNA follows: TGTGCCAGCACCGGACAGCTCCCCACTGAAGCTTTCTTT. Amino acid sequence: CASTGQLPTEAFF. Variable domain in full (rest from reference TRBV28 and TRBJ1-1): DVKVTQSSRYLVKRTGEKVFLECVQDMDHENMFWYRQDPGLGLRLIYFSYDVKMKEKGDIPEGYSVSREKKERFSLILESASTNQTSMYLCASTGQLPTEAFFGQGTRLTVV.

V gene TRBV14 combines with J gene TRBJ1-3; 8 nucleotides line up with TRBD1. This CDR3 is built from 16 residues. Losses at the gene ends were 5 bases for V and 0 bases for J; bases not matched to a gene: 6. Germline CDR1 SGHDN, CDR2 FVKESK. This CDR3 reads CASSVRTGGSGNTIYF. In nucleotides, the CDR3 is TGTGCCAGCAGCGTTCGCACAGGGGGCTCTGGAAACACCATATATTTT. The whole variable domain, filled in from reference TRBV14 and TRBJ1-3, reads EAGVTQFPSHSVIEKGQTVTLRCDPISGHDNLYWYRRVMGKEIKFLLHFVKESKQDESGMPNNRFLAERTGGTYSTLKVQPAELEDSGVYFCASSVRTGGSGNTIYFGEGSWLTVV.

This clone was observed once. This sequence joins TRBV5-1 and TRBJ2-7; the match to TRBD1 covers 9 bases. The CDR3 runs to 14 residues. The V and J ends lost 9 bases and 5 bases, in that order; junction bases with no gene match: 12. Germline CDR1 SGHRS, CDR2 YFSETQ. The CDR3 nucleotides read TGCGCCATCCCGGAGGGACAGGGTACTCACGAGCAGTACTTC. This gives the protein CAIPEGQGTHEQYF.

The DNA of the CDR3 is TGTGCCAGCAGTTATCCCTCGGGACAGGGGGCGTTTCCAGATACGCAGTATTTT. This gives the protein CASSYPSGQGAFPDTQYF. The gene calls are TRBV6-2 or TRBV6-3 and TRBJ2-3, with 12 bases identical to TRBD1. V lost 3 bases to trimming and J lost 4 bases; unmatched junction nucleotides: 11. The CDR3 is made up of 18 amino acids. CDR1 is MNHEY, CDR2 SVGEGT, per germline.

The V gene is TRBV5-1, the J gene TRBJ1-2, with 8 bases fitting TRBD1. This CDR3 has 14 residues. CDR1 is SGHRS and CDR2 is YFSETQ in the germline V gene. V shed 4 bases, J shed 2 bases, and the junction held 4 bases outside the gene matches. The CDR3 loop is CASSPDRANYGYTF. The CDR3 nucleotides are TGCGCCAGCAGCCCGGACAGGGCCAACTATGGCTACACCTTC.

This chain's CDR3 is CASSQFGQLRNEKLFF. In DNA, the CDR3 is TGCGCCAGCAGCCAGTTTGGACAGCTAAGGAATGAAAAACTGTTTTTT. The V gene is TRBV4-1, the J gene TRBJ1-4, with a possible D match to TRBD1 (6 bases). Germline values: CDR1 MGHRA, CDR2 YSYEKL. With 3 bases removed from V and 5 bases from J, the gap between germline ends came to 16 bases. There are 16 residues in the CDR3.

The chain recombines TRBV7-9 with TRBJ2-3; 9 bases are a match to TRBD2. Germline V lookup: CDR1 SEHNR, CDR2 FQNEAQ (reference sequence). The CDR3 is 16 amino acids. The trim removed 1 base at V and 3 bases at J, leaving 5 bases unmatched. In DNA form, the CDR3 reads TGTGCCAGCAGCTTAGGACTAGGACTAGCGACAGATACGCAGTATTTT. The encoded protein is CASSLGLGLATDTQYF.

This CDR3 is CASSSSPSGGYQETQYF. The CDR3 DNA follows: TGTGCCAGCAGCTCCTCCCCTAGCGGGGGGTACCAAGAGACCCAGTACTTC. This rearrangement joins TRBV7-9 to TRBJ2-5; 11 bases are shared with TRBD2. Per the germline V gene, CDR1 is SEHNR and CDR2 is FQNEAQ (reference sequence). The CDR3 sequence is 17 residues long. V dropped 4 bases and J dropped 0; count of bases not matched to a gene: 7.

The V gene is TRBV18, the J gene TRBJ1-4; a weak D match, TRBD1 (6 bases). The V end lost 3 bases, the J end lost 0 bases, and 11 bases lay between the germline ends. CDR3 length equals 16 residues. Germline loops: CDR1 KGHSH, CDR2 LQKENI. This CDR3 reads CASSPVTGATNEKLFF. Written as DNA, the CDR3 is TGTGCCAGCTCACCCGTGACAGGTGCAACTAATGAAAAACTGTTTTTT.

The chain carries TRBV14 and TRBJ1-6, with D tentatively TRBD1 (6 bases). This CDR3 spans 15 amino acids. Deletions cut 1 base from V and 3 bases from J, with 7 bases between. Germline CDR1 is SGHDN and CDR2 is FVKESK. The CDR3 protein is CASSQAQGYNSPLHF. The CDR3 coding sequence is TGTGCCAGCAGCCAAGCACAGGGCTATAATTCACCCCTCCACTTT.

The chain recombines TRBV7-2 with TRBJ2-5, with a tentative D call TRBD2 (5 bases). The V gene lost 1 base and the J gene lost 2 bases, with 11 bases spanning the gap. This CDR3 contains 15 residues. The germline CDR1 and CDR2 sequences are SGHTA and FQGNSA. The CDR3 spells CASSLVLGIQETQYF. The CDR3 region has the DNA TGTGCCAGCAGCTTAGTACTAGGAATACAAGAGACCCAGTACTTC.

This clone was found a few times. This sequence joins TRBV11-2 and TRBJ2-5; TRBD2 agrees at 8 bases. CDR3 length: 12 residues. The J segment lost 2 bases and the V segment lost 8 bases, leaving 1 base of the junction unmatched. CDR1 SGHAT and CDR2 FQNNGV come from the germline V gene. The CDR3 sequence: CASRGGQETQYF. As DNA, the CDR3 is TGTGCCAGCCGGGGGGGACAAGAGACCCAGTACTTC.

The chain recombines TRBV27 with TRBJ2-7, with 10 bases aligning to TRBD2. CDR1 is MNHEY, CDR2 SMNVEV, per germline (reference sequence). This CDR3 contains 16 residues. V shed 5 bases, J shed 0 bases, and the junction held 7 bases outside the gene matches. CDR3 DNA sequence: TGTGCCAGCAGTCCCCTCTGGACTAGCGGCTCCTACGAGCAGTACTTC. It specifies CASSPLWTSGSYEQYF.

The V call is TRBV7-3, the J call TRBJ1-1; D not certain. Trimming pared 5 bases from V and 4 bases from J, leaving 17 bases between. CDR3 length: 15 residues. The V gene's germline CDR1 is SGHTA and CDR2 FQGTGA. The CDR3 bases are TGTGCCAGCAGCCCCGCCCCGGGAGCAGGCACTGAAGCTTTCTTT. This translates into CASSPAPGAGTEAFF.

The chain combines TRBV7-6 with TRBJ2-1, with 7 bases identical to TRBD1. Trimming at V came to 3 bases and at J to 8 bases, leaving 4 bases not matched to a gene. This CDR3 spans 13 amino acids. Germline V gives CDR1 SGHVS, CDR2 FNYEAQ. CDR3 in amino acids: CASSLTGFDEQFF. The DNA of the CDR3 is TGTGCCAGCAGCTTGACAGGGTTCGATGAGCAGTTCTTC. Together with reference TRBV7-6 and TRBJ2-1, the CDR3 gives the full variable domain: GAGVSQSPRYKVTKRGQDVALRCDPISGHVSLYWYRQALGQGPEFLTYFNYEAQQDKSGLPNDRFSAERPEGSISTLTIQRTEQRDSAMYRCASSLTGFDEQFFGPGTRLTVL.

This clone was seen only once. The J gene is TRBJ2-3, the V gene TRBV5-1, with 10 bases aligning to TRBD1. Germline V gene sequence: CDR1 SGHRS, CDR2 YFSETQ. J was trimmed by 2 bases and V by 0 bases; bases with no gene match: 3. The CDR3 consists of 16 residues. The CDR3 spells CASSLGQGADTDTQYF. The CDR3 nucleotides read TGCGCCAGCAGCTTGGGACAGGGGGCAGACACAGATACGCAGTATTTT.

The chain uses TRBV7-3 and TRBJ1-2; TRBD1 is a possible D gene (5 bases). Germline CDR1 reads SGHTA; CDR2 reads FQGTGA. This CDR3 is 13 amino acids long. V gave up 5 bases and J gave up 4 bases, with 11 bases separating them. CDR3 nucleotide sequence: TGTGCCAGCAGCATACAGGAAGGCTATGGCTACACCTTC. Protein product: CASSIQEGYGYTF.